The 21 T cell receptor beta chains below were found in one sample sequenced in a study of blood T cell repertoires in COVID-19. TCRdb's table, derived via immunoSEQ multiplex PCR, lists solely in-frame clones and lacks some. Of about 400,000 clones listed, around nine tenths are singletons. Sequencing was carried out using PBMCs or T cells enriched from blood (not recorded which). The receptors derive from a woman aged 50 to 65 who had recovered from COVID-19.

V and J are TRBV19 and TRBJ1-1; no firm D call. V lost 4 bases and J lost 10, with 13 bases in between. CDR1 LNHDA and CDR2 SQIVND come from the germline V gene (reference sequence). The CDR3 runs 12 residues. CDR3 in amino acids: CASSKTESVAFF. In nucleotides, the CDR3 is TGTGCCAGTAGTAAAACAGAATCGGTAGCTTTCTTT.

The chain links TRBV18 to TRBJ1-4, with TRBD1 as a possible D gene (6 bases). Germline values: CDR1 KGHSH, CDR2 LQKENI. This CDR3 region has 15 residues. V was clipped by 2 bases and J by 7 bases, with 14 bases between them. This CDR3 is CASSPIGQGSEKLFF. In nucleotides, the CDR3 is TGTGCCAGCTCACCAATCGGGCAGGGGAGTGAAAAACTGTTTTTT.

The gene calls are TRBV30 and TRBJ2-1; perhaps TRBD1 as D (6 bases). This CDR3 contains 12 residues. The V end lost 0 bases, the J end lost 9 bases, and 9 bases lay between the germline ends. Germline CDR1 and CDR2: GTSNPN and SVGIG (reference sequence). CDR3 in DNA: TGTGCCTGGAGTGTACGAGGGGGTGAGCAGTTCTTC. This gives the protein CAWSVRGGEQFF. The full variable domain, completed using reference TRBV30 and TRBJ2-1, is SQTIHQWPATLVQPVGSPLSLECTVEGTSNPNLYWYRQAAGRGLQLLFYSVGIGQISSEVPQNLSASRPQDRQFILSSKKLLLSDSGFYLCAWSVRGGEQFFGPGTRLTVL.

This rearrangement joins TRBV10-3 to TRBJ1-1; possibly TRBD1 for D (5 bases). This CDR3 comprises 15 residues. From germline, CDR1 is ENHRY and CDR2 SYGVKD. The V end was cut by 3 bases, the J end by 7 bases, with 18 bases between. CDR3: CAISESSRGVSEAFF. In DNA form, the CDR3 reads TGTGCCATCAGTGAATCCTCTCGGGGGGTGAGTGAAGCTTTCTTT.

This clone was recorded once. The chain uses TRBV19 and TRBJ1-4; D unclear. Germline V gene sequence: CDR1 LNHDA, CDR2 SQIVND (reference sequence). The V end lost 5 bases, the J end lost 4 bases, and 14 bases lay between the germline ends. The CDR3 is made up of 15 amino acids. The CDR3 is CASSDPIGSNEKLFF. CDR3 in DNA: TGTGCCAGTAGTGACCCAATTGGGAGTAATGAAAAACTGTTTTTT.

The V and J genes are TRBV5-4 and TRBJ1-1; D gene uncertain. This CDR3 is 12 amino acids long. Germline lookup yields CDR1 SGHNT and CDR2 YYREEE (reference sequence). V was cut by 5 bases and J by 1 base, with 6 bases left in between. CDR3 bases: TGTGCCAGCAGGGGCGCGAACACTGAAGCTTTCTTT. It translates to CASRGANTEAFF.

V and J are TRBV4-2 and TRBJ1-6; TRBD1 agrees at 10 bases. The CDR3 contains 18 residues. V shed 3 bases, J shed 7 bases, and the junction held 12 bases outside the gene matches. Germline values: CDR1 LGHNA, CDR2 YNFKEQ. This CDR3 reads CASSHQQGTGAANSPLHF. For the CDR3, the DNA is TGTGCCAGCAGCCACCAACAAGGGACAGGGGCAGCGAATTCACCCCTCCACTTT.

This chain's CDR3 is CAISEDLGAFF. The DNA for the CDR3 is TGTGCCATCAGTGAAGACTTAGGAGCTTTCTTT. The chain carries TRBV10-3 and TRBJ1-1; the D is unclear. Looked up from germline, CDR1 is ENHRY and CDR2 is SYGVKD. The CDR3 consists of 11 residues. V shed 3 bases and J shed 10 bases, with 9 bases lying between them.

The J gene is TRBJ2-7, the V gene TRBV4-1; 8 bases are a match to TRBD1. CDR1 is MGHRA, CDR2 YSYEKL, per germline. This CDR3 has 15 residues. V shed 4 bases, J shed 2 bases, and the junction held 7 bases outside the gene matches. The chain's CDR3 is CASSPDRGAPYEQYF. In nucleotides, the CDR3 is TGCGCCAGCAGCCCAGACAGGGGTGCACCCTACGAGCAGTACTTC.

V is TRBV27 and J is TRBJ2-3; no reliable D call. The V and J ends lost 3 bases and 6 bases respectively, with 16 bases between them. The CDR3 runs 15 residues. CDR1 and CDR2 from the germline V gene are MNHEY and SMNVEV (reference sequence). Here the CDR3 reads CASSFLGVTADTQYF. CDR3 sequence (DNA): TGTGCCAGCAGTTTCCTCGGAGTCACGGCGGATACGCAGTATTTT.

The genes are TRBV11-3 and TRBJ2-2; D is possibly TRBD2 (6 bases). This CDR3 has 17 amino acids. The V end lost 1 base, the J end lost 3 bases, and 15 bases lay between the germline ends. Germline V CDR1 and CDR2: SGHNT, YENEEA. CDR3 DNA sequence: TGTGCCAGCAGCTTAGGAGAAGCTAGCGTGTACACCGGGGAGCTGTTTTTT. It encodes CASSLGEASVYTGELFF.

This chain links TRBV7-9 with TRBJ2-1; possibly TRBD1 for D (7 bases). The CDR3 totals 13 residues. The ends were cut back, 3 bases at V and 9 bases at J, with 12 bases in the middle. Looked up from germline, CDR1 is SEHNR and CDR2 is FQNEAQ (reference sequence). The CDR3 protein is CASSLAGTVEQFF. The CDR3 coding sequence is TGTGCCAGCAGCTTGGCGGGGACAGTTGAGCAGTTCTTC.

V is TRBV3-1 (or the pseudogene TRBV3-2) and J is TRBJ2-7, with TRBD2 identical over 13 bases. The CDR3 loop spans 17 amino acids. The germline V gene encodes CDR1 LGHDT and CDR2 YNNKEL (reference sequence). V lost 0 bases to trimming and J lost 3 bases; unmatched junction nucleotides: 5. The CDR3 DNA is TGTGCCAGCAGCCAAGATCGACTAGCGGGGGGCCTCTACGAGCAGTACTTC. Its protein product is CASSQDRLAGGLYEQYF.

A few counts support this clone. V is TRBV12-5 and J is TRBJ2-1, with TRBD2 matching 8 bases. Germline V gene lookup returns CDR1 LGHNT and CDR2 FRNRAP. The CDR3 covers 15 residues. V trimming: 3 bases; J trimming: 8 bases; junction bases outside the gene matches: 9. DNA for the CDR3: TGTGCTAGTGGTTTTGTGGCGGGGGGTAGCGATGAGCAGTTCTTC. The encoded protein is CASGFVAGGSDEQFF.

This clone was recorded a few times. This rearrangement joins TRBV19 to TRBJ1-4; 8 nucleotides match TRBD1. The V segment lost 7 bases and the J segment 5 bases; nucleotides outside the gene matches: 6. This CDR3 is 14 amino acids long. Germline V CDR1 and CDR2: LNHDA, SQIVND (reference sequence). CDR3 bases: TGTGCCAGTACCCTGGGACAGGCAAATGAAAAACTGTTTTTT. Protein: CASTLGQANEKLFF.

The CDR3: CASSSFDRGYSSTEAFF. The CDR3 DNA reads as TGCGCCAGCAGCTCCTTCGACAGGGGCTATTCGAGCACTGAAGCTTTCTTT. The chain carries TRBV5-1 and TRBJ1-1, with TRBD1 matching over 8 bases. J gave up 4 bases and V 3 bases, and 14 bases lay outside the gene matches. CDR3 length: 17 residues. The germline V gene encodes CDR1 SGHRS and CDR2 YFSETQ. Full variable domain (rest looked up from reference TRBV5-1 and TRBJ1-1): KAGVTQTPRYLIKTRGQQVTLSCSPISGHRSVSWYQQTPGQGLQFLFEYFSETQRNKGNFPGRFSGRQFSNSRSEMNVSTLELGDSALYLCASSSFDRGYSSTEAFFGQGTRLTVV.

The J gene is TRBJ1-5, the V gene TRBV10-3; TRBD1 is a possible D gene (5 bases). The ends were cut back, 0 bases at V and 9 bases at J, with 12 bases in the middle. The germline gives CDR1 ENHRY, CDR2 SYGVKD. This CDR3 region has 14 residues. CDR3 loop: CAISESNGGVPQHF. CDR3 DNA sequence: TGTGCCATCAGTGAGTCGAACGGGGGAGTGCCCCAGCATTTT.

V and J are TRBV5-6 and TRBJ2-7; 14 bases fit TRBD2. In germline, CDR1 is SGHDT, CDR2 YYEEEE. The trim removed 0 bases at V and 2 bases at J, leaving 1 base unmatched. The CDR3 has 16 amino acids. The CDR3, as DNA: TGTGCCAGCAGCTTGGGGACTAGCGGGGGGCCCTACGAGCAGTACTTC. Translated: CASSLGTSGGPYEQYF.

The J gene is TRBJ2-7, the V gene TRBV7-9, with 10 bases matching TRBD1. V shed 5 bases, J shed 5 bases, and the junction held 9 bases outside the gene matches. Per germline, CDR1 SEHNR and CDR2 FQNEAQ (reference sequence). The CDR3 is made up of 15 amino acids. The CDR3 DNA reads TGTGCCAGCAGCAAAGGGGACAGGGGAGAGCACGAGCAGTACTTC. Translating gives CASSKGDRGEHEQYF. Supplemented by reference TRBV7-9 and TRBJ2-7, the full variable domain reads DTGVSQNPRHKITKRGQNVTFRCDPISEHNRLYWYRQTLGQGPEFLTYFQNEAQLEKSRLLSDRFSAERPKGSFSTLEIQRTEQGDSAMYLCASSKGDRGEHEQYFGPGTRLTVT.

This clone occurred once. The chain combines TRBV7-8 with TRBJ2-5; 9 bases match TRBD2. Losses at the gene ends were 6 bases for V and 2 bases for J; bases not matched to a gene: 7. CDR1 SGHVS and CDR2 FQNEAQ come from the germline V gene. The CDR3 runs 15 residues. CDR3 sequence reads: CASRDAAGGQETQYF. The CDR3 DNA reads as TGTGCCAGCAGGGACGCGGCGGGGGGGCAAGAGACCCAGTACTTC.

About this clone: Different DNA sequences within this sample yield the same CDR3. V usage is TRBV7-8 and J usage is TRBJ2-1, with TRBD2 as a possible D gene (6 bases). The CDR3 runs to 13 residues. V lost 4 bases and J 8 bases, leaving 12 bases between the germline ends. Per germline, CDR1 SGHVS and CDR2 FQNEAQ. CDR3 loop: CASSSPRRDEQFF. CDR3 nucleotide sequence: TGTGCCAGCAGCTCTCCCCGGAGGGATGAGCAGTTCTTC.